This entry describes one TCR beta chain. Its antigen is currently unknown. Each patient relapsed following autologous stem cell transplantation, and prior brentuximab vedotin exposure differed. Germline CDR1 is SGHTA and CDR2 is FQGTGA. Trimming removed 2 bases from V and 3 bases from J; junction bases left unmatched: 4. The length of the CDR3 is 15 residues. The sample belongs to a study of PD-1 blockade in classical Hodgkin lymphoma. Study conclusions and caveats: A significant rise in TCR diversity by C4D1 was seen for CD4+ but not CD8+ cells.

Libraries were prepared by immunoSEQ multiplex PCR; TCRdb keeps only in-frame clonotypes and omits some of them. The table lists roughly 41,000 clones, about 91% of them singletons. The gene calls are TRBV7-3 and TRBJ2-3; TRBD2 matches at 8 bases. This sequence originates from a human donor with classical Hodgkin lymphoma. Specimen: peripheral blood mononuclear cells (PBMCs), collected before the second cycle of nivolumab. The CDR3 spells CASSLGPGGTDTQYF. The CDR3 coding sequence is TGTGCCAGCAGCTTAGGGCCGGGAGGGACAGATACGCAGTATTTT. The variable domain in full, with the rest retrieved from reference TRBV7-3 and TRBJ2-3, is GAGVSQTPSNKVTEKGKYVELRCDPISGHTALYWYRQSLGQGPEFLIYFQGTGAADDSGLPNDRFFAVRPEGSVSTLKIQRTERGDSAVYLCASSLGPGGTDTQYFGPGTRLTVL.